This T cell receptor beta chain was observed in a study of T cells after posttransplantation cyclophosphamide. Libraries were prepared by immunoSEQ multiplex PCR; TCRdb keeps only in-frame clonotypes and omits some of them. Altogether tens of thousands of clones were found in the sample, and no singletons occur. CDR3 size: 15 residues. Losses at the gene ends were 5 bases for V and 5 bases for J; bases not matched to a gene: 5. Per the germline V gene, CDR1 is SEHNR and CDR2 is FQNEAQ (reference sequence). The V and J genes are TRBV7-9 and TRBJ1-6; TRBD1 aligns across 8 bases. The sample taken for sequencing was PBMCs. The source of this sequence is a man between 40 and 49 years old in good health, CMV-negative, and a related stem cell transplant donor. CDR3 in amino acids: CASSPGTGHNSPLHF. DNA for the CDR3: TGTGCCAGCAGCCCGGGGACAGGTCATAATTCACCCCTCCACTTT. Supplemented by reference TRBV7-9 and TRBJ1-6, the full variable domain reads DTGVSQNPRHKITKRGQNVTFRCDPISEHNRLYWYRQTLGQGPEFLTYFQNEAQLEKSRLLSDRFSAERPKGSFSTLEIQRTEQGDSAMYLCASSPGTGHNSPLHFGNGTRLTVT.